A single sample gave rise to the 30 T cell receptor beta chains below, sequenced in a study of cytomegalovirus exposure and HLA in healthy donors. 13 Jbeta primers and 60 Vbeta primers were used for the PCR. TCRdb's copy holds only in-frame clones and misses some; the assay was immunoSEQ multiplex PCR. The sample carries around 99,000 clones, approximately 63% recorded once. The sequencing sample was made of PBMCs. The receptors here all came from a woman aged 25 to 39 in good health and CMV-seronegative.

This clone showed up just once. The V call is TRBV10-3, the J call TRBJ2-5; 11 nucleotides agree with TRBD2. The junction had 13 bases not matched to a gene; V was cut back by 8 bases and J by 5 bases. Germline loops: CDR1 ENHRY, CDR2 SYGVKD. CDR3 length equals 16 residues. The DNA for the CDR3 is TGTGCCATCTCTTTCATAGCGGGGGGGCTGGGTGAGACCCAGTACTTC. Translating it yields CAISFIAGGLGETQYF.

This clone came up once. The V call is TRBV10-3, the J call TRBJ2-7, with D maybe TRBD1 (6 bases). The CDR3 has 14 residues. Germline V CDR1 and CDR2: ENHRY, SYGVKD. Trimming stripped 4 bases from V and 6 bases from J, with 16 bases between. For the CDR3, the DNA is TGTGCCATCAGTGTTGCCAGGGGAAGCCTCGAGCAGTACTTC. Encoded protein: CAISVARGSLEQYF.

The rearrangement links TRBV30 to TRBJ1-2; no clear D. Trimming removed 1 base from V and 11 bases from J, with 17 bases in between. Germline V CDR1 and CDR2: GTSNPN, SVGIG (reference sequence). The CDR3 covers 13 residues. The CDR3 bases are TGTGCCTGGAGTGAGGTGACACCCAGACGGTACACCTTC. Protein product: CAWSEVTPRRYTF.

This chain connects TRBV2 to TRBJ1-1; TRBD1 is a possible D gene (6 bases). This CDR3 spans 15 amino acids. With 7 bases removed from V and 1 base from J, the gap between germline ends came to 16 bases. The germline V gene has CDR1 SNHLY and CDR2 FYNNEI. CDR3 sequence reads: CASTEDSLSNTEAFF. CDR3 nucleotides: TGTGCCAGCACTGAGGACAGCCTGTCGAACACTGAAGCTTTCTTT.

The V gene is TRBV10-2, the J gene TRBJ1-5; D unresolved. Germline V lookup: CDR1 WSHSY, CDR2 SAAADI. The V gene lost 0 bases and the J gene lost 9 bases, with 15 bases spanning the gap. The CDR3 is made up of 15 amino acids. This CDR3 reads CASSESSGSRGPQHF. The CDR3 DNA reads as TGCGCCAGCAGTGAGTCATCGGGGTCCCGAGGGCCCCAGCATTTT.

This chain uses TRBV27 with TRBJ2-7, with D perhaps matching TRBD1 (6 bases). The CDR3 is 13 residues long. Germline V CDR1 and CDR2: MNHEY, SMNVEV (reference sequence). Trimming cost V 5 bases and J 2 bases, with 10 bases left between them. Here the CDR3 reads CASSPGQTYEQYF. The CDR3 nucleotides are TGTGCCAGCAGTCCGGGACAAACCTACGAGCAGTACTTC.

The CDR3 reads CASRSQGADGYTF. The CDR3 nucleotides read TGCGCCAGCAGGTCACAGGGGGCTGATGGCTACACCTTC. The V gene is TRBV5-1, the J gene TRBJ1-2; 9 nucleotides agree with TRBD1. The CDR3 runs 13 residues. The V segment lost 5 bases and the J segment 6 bases; nucleotides outside the gene matches: 5. Germline-derived CDR1 and CDR2 are SGHRS and YFSETQ.

This chain joins TRBV5-1 and TRBJ1-1; TRBD1 might be the D (5 bases). There are 14 residues in the CDR3. Trimming pared 0 bases from V and 5 bases from J, leaving 11 bases between. Germline V gene lookup returns CDR1 SGHRS and CDR2 YFSETQ. The DNA of the CDR3 is TGCGCCAGCAGCTTGGAAAGTAGGGGAACTGAAGCTTTCTTT. Protein product: CASSLESRGTEAFF.

The rearrangement uses TRBV27 and TRBJ2-5; D is unresolved. This CDR3 contains 15 residues. CDR1 and CDR2 from the germline V gene are MNHEY and SMNVEV (reference sequence). Trimming left V 5 bases short and J 4 bases short, with 17 bases between. CDR3 DNA sequence: TGTGCCAGCAGTCCTGGGCGCCTAACCTCAGAGACCCAGTACTTC. Translation: CASSPGRLTSETQYF.

Turning to this clone: Relative to the germline gene, one junction end is altered; a read error may explain this. Other DNA sequences from this sample encode an identical CDR3 as well. V usage is TRBV7-9 and J usage is TRBJ1-4, with 9 bases aligning to TRBD1. This CDR3 region has 15 residues. Per germline, CDR1 SEHNR and CDR2 FQNEAQ (reference sequence). This chain's CDR3 is CASSLGDRDNEKLFF. The CDR3 DNA sequence: TGTGCCAGCAGCTTAGGGGACAGGGATAATGAAAAGCTGTTTTTT.

This clone was seen a handful of times. The chain has TRBV5-1 and TRBJ2-3; D uncertain. Trimming stripped 3 bases from V and 0 bases from J, with 8 bases between. The CDR3 runs to 14 residues. Germline values: CDR1 SGHRS, CDR2 YFSETQ. The CDR3 nucleotides are TGCGCCAGCAGCTGGAGAGATAGCACAGATACGCAGTATTTT. Its translation is CASSWRDSTDTQYF.

V and J are TRBV27 and TRBJ2-5; 13 positions match TRBD2. Per germline, CDR1 MNHEY and CDR2 SMNVEV (reference sequence). This CDR3 has 18 amino acids. Trimming at V came to 5 bases and at J to 1 base, leaving 10 bases not matched to a gene. The CDR3 is CASSPDRTSGSIQETQYF. Here the CDR3 DNA reads TGTGCCAGCAGTCCCGACCGGACTAGCGGGAGTATCCAAGAGACCCAGTACTTC.

The gene calls are TRBV29-1 and TRBJ2-7, with TRBD2 matching 8 bases. V shed 8 bases, J shed 0 bases, and the junction held 15 bases outside the gene matches. In germline, CDR1 is SQVTM, CDR2 ANQGSEA. This CDR3 comprises 16 residues. This CDR3 is CSIQTGVGRASYEQYF. The CDR3 DNA sequence: TGCAGCATCCAGACCGGGGTCGGGAGGGCCTCCTACGAGCAGTACTTC.

This clone came up once. J is TRBJ2-7 and V is TRBV5-6; tentatively, D is TRBD2 (7 bases). Trimming removed 5 bases from V and 5 bases from J, with 17 bases in between. Germline V lookup: CDR1 SGHDT, CDR2 YYEEEE. The CDR3 is made up of 14 amino acids. The CDR3 DNA follows: TGTGCCAGCAGTCGGGGCGGGGGCTTGGACGAGCAGTACTTC. Protein sequence: CASSRGGGLDEQYF.

The chain employs TRBV7-9 and TRBJ2-3; TRBD1 is a possible D gene (6 bases). Germline V gene lookup returns CDR1 SEHNR and CDR2 FQNEAQ (reference sequence). Trimming cost V 3 bases and J 0 bases, with 13 bases left between them. This CDR3 spans 16 amino acids. CDR3 residues: CASSLGRQASTDTQYF. CDR3 in DNA: TGTGCCAGCAGCTTGGGACGACAGGCTAGCACAGATACGCAGTATTTT.

The rearrangement links TRBV4-1 to TRBJ2-3; a possible D gene is TRBD2 (6 bases). The CDR3 runs 15 residues. Germline loops: CDR1 MGHRA, CDR2 YSYEKL. The germline V and J ends were trimmed by 5 bases and 3 bases, with 15 bases remaining between them. The CDR3: CASSARELSTDTQYF. CDR3 nucleotide sequence: TGCGCCAGCAGCGCCCGGGAGCTATCTACAGATACGCAGTATTTT.

V and J are TRBV20-1 and TRBJ2-3; no clear D. V lost 2 bases to trimming and J lost 7 bases, with 4 bases between them. Germline V lookup: CDR1 DFQATT, CDR2 SNEGSKA (reference sequence). The CDR3 totals 10 residues. In nucleotides, the CDR3 is TGCAGTGCTAGAAACAATACGCAGTATTTT. Its translation is CSARNNTQYF.

The chain couples TRBV18 to TRBJ1-1; TRBD1 is a possible D gene (6 bases). Germline-derived CDR1 and CDR2 are KGHSH and LQKENI. The CDR3 loop spans 13 amino acids. Trimming took off 3 bases at V and 6 bases at J, with 11 bases between the two ends. The CDR3 region is CASSPLKGAEAFF. DNA for the CDR3: TGTGCCAGCTCACCCCTTAAGGGGGCTGAAGCTTTCTTT. The full variable domain, in which reference TRBV18 and TRBJ1-1 provide the parts outside the CDR3, is NAGVMQNPRHLVRRRGQEARLRCSPMKGHSHVYWYRQLPEEGLKFMVYLQKENIIDESGMPKERFSAEFPKEGPSILRIQQVVRGDSAAYFCASSPLKGAEAFFGQGTRLTVV.

The chain links TRBV7-9 to TRBJ1-4, with 7 bases that match TRBD1. CDR1 is SEHNR and CDR2 is FQNEAQ in the germline V gene (reference sequence). The CDR3 consists of 15 residues. J lost 7 bases, V lost 1 base, and 6 bases had no gene match. The CDR3 loop is CASSLGQGQGEKLFF. The CDR3 DNA sequence: TGTGCCAGCAGCTTAGGACAGGGTCAGGGTGAAAAACTGTTTTTT.

The chain joins TRBV9 to TRBJ2-5, with TRBD2 matching 9 bases. V was pared by 3 bases and J by 4 bases, with 7 bases of the junction left unmatched. This CDR3 is built from 15 residues. Per germline, CDR1 SGDLS and CDR2 YYNGEE. The CDR3 loop is CASSAGAGGLETQYF. The CDR3 coding sequence is TGTGCCAGCAGCGCTGGAGCGGGGGGTCTAGAGACCCAGTACTTC.

V gene TRBV7-2 combines with J gene TRBJ2-3; the match to TRBD2 covers 13 bases. The germline gives CDR1 SGHTA, CDR2 FQGNSA. The V gene end was trimmed by 6 bases and the J gene end by 4 bases; junction bases not matched to a gene: 7. This CDR3 comprises 16 residues. The CDR3 loop reads CASSPGLAGVADTQYF. DNA for the CDR3: TGTGCCAGCAGTCCCGGACTAGCGGGAGTTGCAGATACGCAGTATTTT.

This clone was detected only once. The J gene is TRBJ2-1, the V gene TRBV12-1; the table gives TRBD1 as D, unverified against the DNA. TRBV12-1 is a listed pseudogene. The CDR3 loop spans 15 amino acids. The CDR3 DNA sequence: TGTGCCAGCAGGCTGACAGGTACTCACACGAATGAGCAGTTCTTC. Amino acids: CASRLTGTHTNEQFF.

This clone turned up a few times. The genes are TRBV6-1 and TRBJ1-5; D remains ambiguous. Germline CDR1 MNHNS, CDR2 SASEGT. This CDR3 has 14 residues. Trimming left V 6 bases short and J 0 bases short, with 9 bases between. This CDR3 reads CASRAGYSNQPQHF. The CDR3 DNA sequence: TGTGCCAGCAGGGCGGGTTATAGCAATCAGCCCCAGCATTTT.

The J gene is TRBJ2-2, the V gene TRBV2, with D perhaps TRBD1 (8 bases). Germline assignment: CDR1 SNHLY and CDR2 FYNNEI. The CDR3 consists of 15 residues. V shed 8 bases and J shed 4 bases, with 17 bases lying between them. The CDR3 is CASGGAGGSTGELFF. In DNA form, the CDR3 reads TGTGCCAGCGGGGGGGCAGGGGGCAGCACCGGGGAGCTGTTTTTT.

V and J are TRBV7-7 and TRBJ2-2; unclear D gene. This CDR3 has 11 residues. Trimming pared 6 bases from V and 6 bases from J, leaving 5 bases between. CDR1 is SSHAT, CDR2 FNYEAQ, per germline (reference sequence). The CDR3 sequence is CASRSAGELFF. In DNA form, the CDR3 reads TGTGCCAGCAGGTCGGCCGGGGAGCTGTTTTTT.

The chain joins TRBV11-2 to TRBJ2-1, with a weak D call TRBD2 (6 bases). Germline loops: CDR1 SGHAT, CDR2 FQNNGV. V lost 5 bases and J 7 bases, leaving 21 bases between the germline ends. The CDR3 is made up of 16 amino acids. CDR3 bases: TGTGCCAGCAGCCGAAATCGACTAGTGCCCCTGAATGAGCAGTTCTTC. It translates to CASSRNRLVPLNEQFF.

This chain connects TRBV7-9 to TRBJ1-1; no clear D gene. The CDR3 consists of 12 residues. V shed 1 base and J shed 10 bases, with 10 bases lying between them. CDR1 SEHNR and CDR2 FQNEAQ come from the germline V gene (reference sequence). The DNA of the CDR3 is TGTGCCAGCAGCTTAGTAAGGTCGGGAGCTTTCTTT. Amino acid sequence: CASSLVRSGAFF. Looking up the rest from reference TRBV7-9 and TRBJ1-1 gives the full variable domain: DTGVSQNPRHKITKRGQNVTFRCDPISEHNRLYWYRQTLGQGPEFLTYFQNEAQLEKSRLLSDRFSAERPKGSFSTLEIQRTEQGDSAMYLCASSLVRSGAFFGQGTRLTVV.

The rearrangement joins TRBV11-2 to TRBJ2-3, with 8 bases aligning to TRBD2. This CDR3 region has 17 residues. The V gene's germline CDR1 is SGHAT and CDR2 FQNNGV. The V segment lost 1 base and the J segment 0 bases; nucleotides outside the gene matches: 6. The CDR3 nucleotides are TGTGCCAGCAGCTTAGCCCTAGCGGGCCCTAGCACAGATACGCAGTATTTT. Translated: CASSLALAGPSTDTQYF.

V usage is TRBV7-9 and J usage is TRBJ1-1, with 11 bases fitting TRBD1. Germline V CDR1 and CDR2: SEHNR, FQNEAQ (reference sequence). This CDR3 has 17 amino acids. The V segment lost 1 base and the J segment 5 bases; nucleotides outside the gene matches: 9. CDR3 residues: CASSLGTGGVVLTEAFF. The CDR3 coding sequence is TGTGCCAGCAGCTTAGGGACAGGGGGCGTTGTGTTGACTGAAGCTTTCTTT.

CDR3 protein: CASSSGLGETQYF. CDR3 sequence (DNA): TGTGCCAGCAGCTCCGGACTAGGAGAGACCCAGTACTTC. The chain is built from TRBV7-7 and TRBJ2-5; TRBD2 aligns across 7 bases. With 4 bases clipped from V and 4 bases from J, the junction kept 3 bases outside the gene matches. The CDR3 has 13 residues. Germline loops: CDR1 SSHAT, CDR2 FNYEAQ (reference sequence).